This T cell receptor beta chain came from a study of Graves' ophthalmopathy and Graves' hyperthyroidism. Regarding this clonotype: Its antigen is undetermined.

Amplification targeted the TCR beta CDR3 regions, with RNA transcripts as the source material. An initial RT-PCR round employing HTBI primers preceded a second-round multiplex PCR. Using its own MiXCR run on the multiplex PCR reads, TCRdb lists one record per CDR3 protein. The sample carries roughly 420,000 distinct CDR3 sequences, 20% to 25% recorded once. Points from the study as a whole: Discriminating ophthalmopathy from stable hyperthyroidism, a 13-signature model attained a sensitivity of 87.88% and a specificity of about 81%.

The germline gives CDR1 LNHDA, CDR2 SQIVND (reference sequence). V lost 2 bases and J 8 bases, leaving 21 bases between the germline ends. CDR3 length equals 16 residues. The chain links TRBV19 to TRBJ1-2; D is possibly TRBD1 (6 bases). The TCR comes from a woman aged 18 to 35 with stable Graves' hyperthyroidism. The specimen sequenced was peripheral blood. CDR3 loop: CASSILPGQRTKGYTF. CDR3 sequence (DNA): TGTGCCAGTAGTATACTACCGGGACAAAGGACGAAGGGCTACACCTTC.